This T cell receptor (beta chain) emerged from a study of blood T cell repertoires in COVID-19 (dated by TCRdb to the early 2020s). Some background on the complete study: Samples covering the acute and convalescent phases of COVID-19 were provided by collaborators in the United States, Italy and Spain. The prospective study material was composed of cDNA or gDNA derived from T cells, B-cell-depleted T cells, or PBMCs. Deeply sampled blood TCRbeta repertoires from subjects exposed to, actively infected with, or recovered from COVID-19 were included in the dataset. The repertoires were released in a freely available public database intended as a resource for research on the immune response to SARS-CoV-2. Samples came from the ongoing ImmuneRACE study (first 160 participants) plus 1,254 subjects from 6 global collaborators. Sample metadata almost always included a de-identified subject ID, COVID-19 status, age in years and sex. HLA class I and class II types, where available, came from metadata supplied by the sample provider rather than from assay-based typing.

The immunoSEQ Assay, a bias-controlled multiplex PCR, was used to amplify TCRbeta CDR3 regions from genomic DNA. The paper's processing steps were these. The number of nucleated cells in each sample was estimated from the amplification of reference gene primers within the assay. To quantify the absolute abundance of each unique TCRbeta CDR3 rearrangement, sequence reads were collapsed and filtered. For each sample, productive Simpson clonality was calculated as the square root of Simpson's diversity index over productive rearrangements. Not all clones reach the TCRdb copy of this immuneACCESS table, which keeps in-frame sequences only. Checked studies attribute under half of the gap to unresolved V genes and leave the rest unexplained. V, J and clone size are taken as reported in that table, and D and trimming were inferred from the DNA itself. This sample lists under 90,000 clones; more than 85% were detected once. The ten largest clones capture 7.3% of the sample.

The germline V gene (reference sequence) gives CDR1 as SEHNR and CDR2 as FQNEAQ. V drops 1 base and J drops 7 bases, leaving 19 bases in between. The CDR3 runs 17 amino acids, cysteine and phenylalanine included. The retained sequence is limited to the CDR3, 51 bases, with the frame set at the first base. This clone appeared a single time. No cognate antigen has been identified for it. No per-base quality is available; no much larger clone lies one base away. One collaborating source in Seattle enrolled patients while the patients were actively infected and followed the patients over time throughout the course of disease. The collaborating institutions used their own protocols to collect whole blood in K2EDTA tubes. For TCRbeta analysis, collaborators shipped samples in one of three forms: frozen whole blood, isolated PBMCs, or DNA extracted from either of those sample types. Study-level results and caveats: Clinical and demographic metadata were provided uncurated, with the amount varying by source and participant.

This sequence uses TRBV7-9 and TRBJ1-4; the D region possibly corresponds to TRBD1 (6 bases align). The TCR was taken from a man aged 35 to 55 with COVID-19, enrolled during active disease. The sequencing input was peripheral blood. Here the CDR3 is given as CASSLGVGPTGSEKLFF. The sequenced DNA: TGTGCCAGCAGCTTAGGGGTCGGACCTACAGGGAGTGAAAAACTGTTTTTT.